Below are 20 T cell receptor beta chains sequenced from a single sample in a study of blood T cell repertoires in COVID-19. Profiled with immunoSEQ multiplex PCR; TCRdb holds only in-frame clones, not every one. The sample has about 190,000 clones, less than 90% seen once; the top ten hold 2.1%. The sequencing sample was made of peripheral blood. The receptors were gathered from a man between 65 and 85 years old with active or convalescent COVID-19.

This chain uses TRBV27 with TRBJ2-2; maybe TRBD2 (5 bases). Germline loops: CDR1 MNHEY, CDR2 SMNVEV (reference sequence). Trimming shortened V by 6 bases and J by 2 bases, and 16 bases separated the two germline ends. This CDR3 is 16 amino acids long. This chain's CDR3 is CASSARAGGNTGELFF. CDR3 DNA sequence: TGTGCCAGCAGCGCTAGGGCAGGAGGTAACACCGGGGAGCTGTTTTTT.

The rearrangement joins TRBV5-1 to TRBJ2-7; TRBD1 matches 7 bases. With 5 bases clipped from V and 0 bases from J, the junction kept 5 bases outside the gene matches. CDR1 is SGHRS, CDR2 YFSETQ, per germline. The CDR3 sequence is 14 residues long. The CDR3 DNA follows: TGCGCCAGCAGTCGCCGGGACAGCTCCTACGAGCAGTACTTC. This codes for CASSRRDSSYEQYF.

This CDR3 is CASSDSDPGQTAYNYGYTF. DNA for the CDR3: TGTGCCAGCAGTGACTCTGACCCGGGACAGACCGCCTATAACTATGGCTACACCTTC. The rearrangement uses TRBV6-4 and TRBJ1-2, with TRBD1 identical over 7 bases. CDR1 MRHNA and CDR2 SNTAGT come from the germline V gene. The CDR3 contains 19 residues. V was clipped by 0 bases and J by 1 base; unmatched bases: 14.

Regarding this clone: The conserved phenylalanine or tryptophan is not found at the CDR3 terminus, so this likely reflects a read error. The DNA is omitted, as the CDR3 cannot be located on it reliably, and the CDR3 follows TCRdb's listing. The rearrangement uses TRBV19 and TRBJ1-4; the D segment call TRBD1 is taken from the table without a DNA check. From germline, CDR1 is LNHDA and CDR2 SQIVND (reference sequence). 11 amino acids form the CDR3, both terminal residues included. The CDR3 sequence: CAIPTTVPLVV.

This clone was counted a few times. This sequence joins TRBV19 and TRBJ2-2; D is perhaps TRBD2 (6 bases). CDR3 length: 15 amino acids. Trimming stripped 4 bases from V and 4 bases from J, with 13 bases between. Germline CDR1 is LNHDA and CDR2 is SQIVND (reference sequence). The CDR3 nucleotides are TGTGCCAGTAGTACAGGAGGGCCCGCCACCGGGGAGCTGTTTTTT. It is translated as CASSTGGPATGELFF.

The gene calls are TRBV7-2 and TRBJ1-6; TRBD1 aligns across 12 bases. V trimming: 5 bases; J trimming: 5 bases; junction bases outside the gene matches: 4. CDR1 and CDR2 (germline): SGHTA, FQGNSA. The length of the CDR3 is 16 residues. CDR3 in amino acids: CASSKGQGANNSPLHF. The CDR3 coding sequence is TGTGCCAGCAGCAAGGGACAGGGGGCGAATAATTCACCCCTCCACTTT.

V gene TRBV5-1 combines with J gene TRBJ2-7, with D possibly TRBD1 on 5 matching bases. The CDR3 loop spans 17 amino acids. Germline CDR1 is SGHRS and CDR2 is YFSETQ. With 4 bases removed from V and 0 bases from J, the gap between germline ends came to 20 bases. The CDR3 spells CASSPNADSPSSYEQYF. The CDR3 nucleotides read TGCGCCAGCAGCCCCAACGCAGACAGTCCGAGCTCCTACGAGCAGTACTTC. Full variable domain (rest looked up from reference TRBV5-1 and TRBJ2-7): KAGVTQTPRYLIKTRGQQVTLSCSPISGHRSVSWYQQTPGQGLQFLFEYFSETQRNKGNFPGRFSGRQFSNSRSEMNVSTLELGDSALYLCASSPNADSPSSYEQYFGPGTRLTVT.

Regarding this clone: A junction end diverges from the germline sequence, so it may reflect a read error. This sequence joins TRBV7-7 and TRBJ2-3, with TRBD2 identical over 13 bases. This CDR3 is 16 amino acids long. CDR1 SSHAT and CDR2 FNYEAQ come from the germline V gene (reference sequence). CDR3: CASSLGLAGAQDTQYF. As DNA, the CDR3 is TGTGCTAGCAGCCTCGGACTAGCGGGGGCCCAAGATACGCAGTATTTT.

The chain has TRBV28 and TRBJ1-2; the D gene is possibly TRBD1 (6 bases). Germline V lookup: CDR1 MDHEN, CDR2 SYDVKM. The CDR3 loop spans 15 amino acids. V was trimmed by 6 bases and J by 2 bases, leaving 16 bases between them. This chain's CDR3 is CASSPSGQGNYGYTF. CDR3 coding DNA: TGTGCCAGCAGCCCCTCGGGCCAGGGGAACTATGGCTACACCTTC.

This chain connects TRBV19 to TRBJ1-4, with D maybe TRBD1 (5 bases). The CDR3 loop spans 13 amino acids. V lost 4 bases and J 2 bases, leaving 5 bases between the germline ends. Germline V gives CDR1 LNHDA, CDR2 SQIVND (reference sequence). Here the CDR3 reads CASSTGTNEKLFF. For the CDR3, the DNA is TGTGCCAGTAGTACAGGGACTAATGAAAAACTGTTTTTT.

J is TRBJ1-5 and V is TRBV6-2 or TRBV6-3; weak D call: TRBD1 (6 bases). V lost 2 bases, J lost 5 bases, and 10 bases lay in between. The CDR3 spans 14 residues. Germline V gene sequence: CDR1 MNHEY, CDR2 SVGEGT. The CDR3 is CASSYPRTDQPQHF. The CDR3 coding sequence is TGTGCCAGCAGTTACCCACGGACAGATCAGCCCCAGCATTTT.

The CDR3 nucleotides are TGTGCCATCAGGCTCTCAGGGGGCCCCAGACTTAACTATGGCTACACCTTC. Protein: CAIRLSGGPRLNYGYTF. This chain joins TRBV10-3 and TRBJ1-2, with 8 bases matching TRBD1. The V segment lost 6 bases and the J segment 1 base; nucleotides outside the gene matches: 13. Germline loops: CDR1 ENHRY, CDR2 SYGVKD. The CDR3 sequence is 17 residues long.

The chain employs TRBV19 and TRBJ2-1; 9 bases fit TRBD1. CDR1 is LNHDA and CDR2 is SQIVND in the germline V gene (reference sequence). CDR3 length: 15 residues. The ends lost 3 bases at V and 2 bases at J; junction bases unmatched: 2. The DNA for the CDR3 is TGTGCCAGTAGTATTCGACAGGGGGCCTACAATGAGCAGTTCTTC. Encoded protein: CASSIRQGAYNEQFF.

Here the CDR3 DNA reads TGCGCCAGCACACAAGGGGGTGGAGGGGCCAACGTCCTGACTTTC. Its translation is CASTQGGGGANVLTF. V is TRBV5-1 and J is TRBJ2-6, with D perhaps TRBD1 (6 bases). Germline V gene lookup returns CDR1 SGHRS and CDR2 YFSETQ. Trimming stripped 6 bases from V and 4 bases from J, with 14 bases between. The CDR3 consists of 15 residues. Based on the CDR3 plus reference TRBV5-1 and TRBJ2-6, the full variable domain is KAGVTQTPRYLIKTRGQQVTLSCSPISGHRSVSWYQQTPGQGLQFLFEYFSETQRNKGNFPGRFSGRQFSNSRSEMNVSTLELGDSALYLCASTQGGGGANVLTFGAGSRLTVL.

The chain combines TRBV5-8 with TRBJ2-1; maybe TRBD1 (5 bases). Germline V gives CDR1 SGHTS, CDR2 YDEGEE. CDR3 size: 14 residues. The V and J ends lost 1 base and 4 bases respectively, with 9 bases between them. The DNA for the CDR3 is TGTGCCAGCAGCTTGAGGGGCCTGTACAATGAGCAGTTCTTC. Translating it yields CASSLRGLYNEQFF.

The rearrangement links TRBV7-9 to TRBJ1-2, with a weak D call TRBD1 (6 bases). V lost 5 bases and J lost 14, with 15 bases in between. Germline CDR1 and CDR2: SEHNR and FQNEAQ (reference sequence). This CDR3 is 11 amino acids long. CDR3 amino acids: CASSVNREWTF. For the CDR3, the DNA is TGTGCCAGCAGCGTCAACAGGGAGTGGACCTTC.

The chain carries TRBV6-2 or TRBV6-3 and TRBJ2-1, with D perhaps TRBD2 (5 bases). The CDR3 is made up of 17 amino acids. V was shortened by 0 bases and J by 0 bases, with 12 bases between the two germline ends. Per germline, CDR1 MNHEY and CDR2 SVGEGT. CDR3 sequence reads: CASSYSSSWSSYNEQFF. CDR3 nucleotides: TGTGCCAGCAGTTACTCGTCTAGCTGGAGCTCCTACAATGAGCAGTTCTTC.

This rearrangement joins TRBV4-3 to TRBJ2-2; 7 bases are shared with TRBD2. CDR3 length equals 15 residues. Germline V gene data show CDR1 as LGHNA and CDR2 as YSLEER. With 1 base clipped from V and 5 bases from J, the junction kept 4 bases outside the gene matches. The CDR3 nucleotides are TGCGCCAGCAGCCAAGTACCGGGACTAACCGGGGAGCTGTTTTTT. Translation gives CASSQVPGLTGELFF.

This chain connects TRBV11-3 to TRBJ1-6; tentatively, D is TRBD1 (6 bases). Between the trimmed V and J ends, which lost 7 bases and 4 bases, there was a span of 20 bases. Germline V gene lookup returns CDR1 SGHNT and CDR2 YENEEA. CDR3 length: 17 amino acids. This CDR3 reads CASKPHVGASYNSPLHF. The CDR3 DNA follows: TGTGCCAGCAAACCCCACGTGGGGGCGAGTTATAATTCACCCCTCCACTTT.

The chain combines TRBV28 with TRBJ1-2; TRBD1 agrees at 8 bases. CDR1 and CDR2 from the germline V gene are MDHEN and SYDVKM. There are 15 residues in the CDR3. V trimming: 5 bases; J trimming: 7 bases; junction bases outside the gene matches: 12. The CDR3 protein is CASSGQGARISGYTF. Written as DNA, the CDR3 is TGTGCCAGCAGTGGACAGGGCGCTCGGATTTCTGGCTACACCTTC.